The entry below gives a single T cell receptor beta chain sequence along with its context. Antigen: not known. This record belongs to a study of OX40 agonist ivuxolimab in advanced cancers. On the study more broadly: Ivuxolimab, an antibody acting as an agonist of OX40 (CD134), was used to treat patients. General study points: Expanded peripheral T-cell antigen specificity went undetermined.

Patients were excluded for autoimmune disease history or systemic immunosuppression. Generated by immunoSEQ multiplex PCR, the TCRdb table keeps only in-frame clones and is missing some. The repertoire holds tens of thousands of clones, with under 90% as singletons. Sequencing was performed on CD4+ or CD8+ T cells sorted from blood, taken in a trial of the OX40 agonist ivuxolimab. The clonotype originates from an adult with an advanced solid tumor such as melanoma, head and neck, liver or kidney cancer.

The CDR3 region has the DNA TGCGCCAGCAGCTTGGCCTACCACCAAGAGACCCAGTACTTC. Amino acids: CASSLAYHQETQYF. This sequence joins TRBV5-1 and TRBJ2-5; D is ambiguous. The V end lost 0 bases, the J end lost 0 bases, and 6 bases lay between the germline ends. CDR3 size: 14 residues. Germline V gene lookup returns CDR1 SGHRS and CDR2 YFSETQ.